These T cell receptor beta chains were read from a single sample in a study of cytomegalovirus exposure and HLA in healthy donors. This table comes from immunoSEQ multiplex PCR, and its TCRdb copy is limited to in-frame clones, with some not included. Of fewer than 60,000 clones listed, around four fifths are singletons. Material for sequencing was PBMCs. The receptors stem from a middle-aged man in good health and CMV-seronegative. Both conserved end residues are part of each CDR3. D genes are given only for firm matches. Size tells how often a clone was seen (once, few, many) or the class of an expanded clone, and some rows leave it out.

size | J | D | V | DNA | CDR3
. | TRBJ1-1 | . | TRBV4-1 | TGCGCCAGCAGCCAAGAGCAGGGTTGGCTGAACACTGAAGCTTTCTTT | CASSQEQGWLNTEAFF
. | TRBJ1-3 | . | TRBV7-6 | TGTGCCAGCAGCCCCGGCAGCCTGGAAGGGGCCTATACTGGAAACACCATATATTTT | CASSPGSLEGAYTGNTIYF
. | TRBJ2-3 | . | TRBV9 | TGTGCCAGCAGCGTAGGTGGGCATAGCACAGATACGCAGTATTTT | CASSVGGHSTDTQYF
once | TRBJ2-7 | . | TRBV2 | TGTGCCAGCAGGAGTGGCGAGCAGTACTTC | CASRSGEQYF
. | TRBJ2-7 | TRBD1 | TRBV6-1 | TGTGCCAGCAGTGCCCGAGGGGGCTTGACCCCCTACGAGCAGTACTTC | CASSARGGLTPYEQYF
. | TRBJ2-7 | TRBD1 | TRBV6-6 | TGTGCCAGCAGTTACTCGATTAGGACAGGGGGCGAGCAGTACTTC | CASSYSIRTGGEQYF
. | TRBJ2-2 | TRBD1 | TRBV4-1 | TGCGCCAGCAGCCAGGCAGGGGGCTCCGGGGAGCTGTTTTTT | CASSQAGGSGELFF
. | TRBJ1-3 | TRBD1 | TRBV28 | TGTGCCAGCAGTCCCTCGACAGGGAATGGAAACACCATATATTTT | CASSPSTGNGNTIYF
. | TRBJ1-1 | TRBD1 | TRBV5-1 | TGCGCCAGCAGCGGACGGACAGGGGGCACTGAAGCTTTCTTT | CASSGRTGGTEAFF
. | TRBJ2-1 | TRBD1 | TRBV27 | TGTGCCAGCAGTCAACACAGGGGCAGTGAGCAGTTCTTC | CASSQHRGSEQFF
. | TRBJ1-1 | . | TRBV25-1 | TGTGCCAGCAGTGACTGGCGGGACGGGACTTTCTTT | CASSDWRDGTFF
. | TRBJ2-7 | . | TRBV6-5 | TGTGCCAGCAGTTACGGGCCACCTCCAGACGAGCAGTACTTC | CASSYGPPPDEQYF
. | TRBJ2-5 | . | TRBV7-7 | TGTGCCAGCAGCTTAAGGGATGGGGGCTTGGCCCAAGAGACCCAGTACTTC | CASSLRDGGLAQETQYF